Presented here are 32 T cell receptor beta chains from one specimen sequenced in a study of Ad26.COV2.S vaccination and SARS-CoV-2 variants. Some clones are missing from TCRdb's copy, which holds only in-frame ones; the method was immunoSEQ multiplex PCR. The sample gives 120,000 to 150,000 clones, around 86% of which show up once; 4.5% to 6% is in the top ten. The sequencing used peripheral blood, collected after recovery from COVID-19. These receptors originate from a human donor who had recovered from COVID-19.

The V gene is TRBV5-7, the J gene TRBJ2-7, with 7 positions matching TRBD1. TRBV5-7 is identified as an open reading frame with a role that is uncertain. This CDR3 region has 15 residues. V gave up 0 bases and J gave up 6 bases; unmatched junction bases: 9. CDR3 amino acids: CASSLAGDSFFEQYF. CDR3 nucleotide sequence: TGTGCCAGCAGCTTGGCCGGGGACAGCTTTTTCGAGCAGTACTTC.

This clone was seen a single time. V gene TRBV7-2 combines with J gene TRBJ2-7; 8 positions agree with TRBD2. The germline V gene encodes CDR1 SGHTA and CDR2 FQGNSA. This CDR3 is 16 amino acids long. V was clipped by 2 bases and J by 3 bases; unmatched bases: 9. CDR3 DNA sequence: TGTGCCAGCAGCTTAATGGCTTCGGGAGGGAGCTACGAGCAGTACTTC. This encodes CASSLMASGGSYEQYF. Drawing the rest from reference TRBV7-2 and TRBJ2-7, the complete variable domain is GAGVSQSPSNKVTEKGKDVELRCDPISGHTALYWYRQSLGQGLEFLIYFQGNSAPDKSGLPSDRFSAERTGGSVSTLTIQRTQQEDSAVYLCASSLMASGGSYEQYFGPGTRLTVT.

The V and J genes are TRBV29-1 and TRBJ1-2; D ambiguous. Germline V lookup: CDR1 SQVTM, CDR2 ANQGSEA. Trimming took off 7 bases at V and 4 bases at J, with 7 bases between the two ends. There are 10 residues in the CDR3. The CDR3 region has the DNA TGCAGCGCGCCGGTCTATGGCTACACCTTC. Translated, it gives CSAPVYGYTF.

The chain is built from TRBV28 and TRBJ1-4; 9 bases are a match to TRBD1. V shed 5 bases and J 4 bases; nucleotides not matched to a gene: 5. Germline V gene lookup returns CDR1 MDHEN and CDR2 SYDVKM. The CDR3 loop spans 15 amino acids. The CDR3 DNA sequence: TGTGCCAGCAGTCACAGGGGGCGGGATAATGAAAAACTGTTTTTT. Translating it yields CASSHRGRDNEKLFF.

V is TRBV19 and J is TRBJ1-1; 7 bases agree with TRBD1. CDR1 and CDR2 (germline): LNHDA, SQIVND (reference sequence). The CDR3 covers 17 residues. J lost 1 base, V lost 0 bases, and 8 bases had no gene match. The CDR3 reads CASSIEPYTGENTEAFF. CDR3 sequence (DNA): TGTGCCAGTAGTATAGAGCCCTATACAGGGGAGAACACTGAAGCTTTCTTT. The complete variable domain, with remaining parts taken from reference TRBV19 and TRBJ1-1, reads DGGITQSPKYLFRKEGQNVTLSCEQNLNHDAMYWYRQDPGQGLRLIYYSQIVNDFQKGDIAEGYSVSREKKESFPLTVTSAQKNPTAFYLCASSIEPYTGENTEAFFGQGTRLTVV.

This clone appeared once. CDR3 in DNA: TGTGCCAGCAGTGAAAACAGGTTATACAATGAGCAGTTCTTC. Translating it yields CASSENRLYNEQFF. V is TRBV25-1 and J is TRBJ2-1; tentatively, D is TRBD1 (5 bases). The CDR3 has 14 residues. V was cut by 2 bases and J by 4 bases, with 9 bases left in between. The germline V gene has CDR1 MGHDK and CDR2 SYGVNS.

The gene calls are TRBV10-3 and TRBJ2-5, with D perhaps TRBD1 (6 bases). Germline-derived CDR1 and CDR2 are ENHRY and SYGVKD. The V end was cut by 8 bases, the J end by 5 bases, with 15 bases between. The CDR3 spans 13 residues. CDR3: CAISRGPGETQYF. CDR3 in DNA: TGTGCCATCTCCAGGGGACCGGGGGAGACCCAGTACTTC.

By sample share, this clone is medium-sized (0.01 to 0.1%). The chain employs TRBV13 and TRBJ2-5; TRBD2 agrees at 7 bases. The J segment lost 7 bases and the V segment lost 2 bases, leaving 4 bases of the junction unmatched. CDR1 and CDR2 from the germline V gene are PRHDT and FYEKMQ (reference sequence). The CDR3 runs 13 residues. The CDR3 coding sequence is TGTGCCAGCAGCTTATCGGGGGGAGGGACCCAGTACTTC. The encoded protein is CASSLSGGGTQYF.

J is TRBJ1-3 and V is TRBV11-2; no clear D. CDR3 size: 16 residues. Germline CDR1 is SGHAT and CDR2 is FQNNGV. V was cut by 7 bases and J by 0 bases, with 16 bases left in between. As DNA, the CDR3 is TGTGCCAGCATCTCTGGCGGACCGAGCTCTGGAAACACCATATATTTT. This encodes CASISGGPSSGNTIYF.

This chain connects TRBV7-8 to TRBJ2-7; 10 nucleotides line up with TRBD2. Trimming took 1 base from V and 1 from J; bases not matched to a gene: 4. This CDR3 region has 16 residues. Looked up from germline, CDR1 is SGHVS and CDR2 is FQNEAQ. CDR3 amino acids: CASSLDSGGPSYEQYF. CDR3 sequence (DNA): TGTGCCAGCAGCTTAGATAGCGGGGGGCCGTCCTACGAGCAGTACTTC.

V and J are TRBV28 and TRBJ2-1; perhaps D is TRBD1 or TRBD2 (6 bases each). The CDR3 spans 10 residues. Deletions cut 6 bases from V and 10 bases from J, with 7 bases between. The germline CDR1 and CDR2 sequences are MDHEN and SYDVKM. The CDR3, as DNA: TGTGCCAGCAGAGGGGGGGAGCAGTTCTTC. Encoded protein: CASRGGEQFF.

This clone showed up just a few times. As DNA, the CDR3 is TGTGCCAGCAGTGATGCCGGGTCGAGTCAGCCCCAGCATTTT. Protein product: CASSDAGSSQPQHF. The chain links TRBV2 to TRBJ1-5; D gene unclear. Germline V gives CDR1 SNHLY, CDR2 FYNNEI. The V gene lost 3 bases and the J gene lost 6 bases, with 12 bases spanning the gap. The CDR3 runs to 14 residues.

The CDR3 DNA is TGTGCCAGCAGTTTGGGAGGGACGGGTTACGAGCAGTACTTC. Translation gives CASSLGGTGYEQYF. This chain links TRBV28 with TRBJ2-7; TRBD2 aligns across 7 bases. Germline loops: CDR1 MDHEN, CDR2 SYDVKM. The CDR3 contains 14 residues. The junction had 6 bases not matched to a gene; V was cut back by 3 bases and J by 4 bases.

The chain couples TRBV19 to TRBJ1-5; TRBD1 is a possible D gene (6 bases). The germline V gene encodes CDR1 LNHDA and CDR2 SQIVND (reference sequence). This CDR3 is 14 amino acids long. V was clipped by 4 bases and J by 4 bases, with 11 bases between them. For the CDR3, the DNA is TGTGCCAGTAGTACCATACAGGGAAATCAGCCCCAGCATTTT. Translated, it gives CASSTIQGNQPQHF.

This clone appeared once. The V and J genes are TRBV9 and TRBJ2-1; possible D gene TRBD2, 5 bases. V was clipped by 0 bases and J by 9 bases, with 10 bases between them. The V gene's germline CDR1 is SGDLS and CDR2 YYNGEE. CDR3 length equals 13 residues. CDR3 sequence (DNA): TGTGCCAGCAGCGTAGGAGAGGGTCCTGAGCAGTTCTTC. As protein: CASSVGEGPEQFF. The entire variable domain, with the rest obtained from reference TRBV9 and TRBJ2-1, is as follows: DSGVTQTPKHLITATGQRVTLRCSPRSGDLSVYWYQQSLDQGLQFLIQYYNGEERAKGNILERFSAQQFPDLHSELNLSSLELGDSALYFCASSVGEGPEQFFGPGTRLTVL.

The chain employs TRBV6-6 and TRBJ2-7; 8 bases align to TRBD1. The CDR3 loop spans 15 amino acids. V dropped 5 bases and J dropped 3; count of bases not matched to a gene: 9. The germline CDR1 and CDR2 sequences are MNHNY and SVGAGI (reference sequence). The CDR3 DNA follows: TGTGCCAGCAGTCACCCCGGGACAGGTATCTACGAGCAGTACTTC. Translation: CASSHPGTGIYEQYF.

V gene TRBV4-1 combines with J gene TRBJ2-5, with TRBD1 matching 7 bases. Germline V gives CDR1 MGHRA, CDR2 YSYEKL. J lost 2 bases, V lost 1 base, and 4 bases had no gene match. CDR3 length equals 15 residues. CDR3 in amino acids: CASSQVMDRQETQYF. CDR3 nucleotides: TGCGCCAGCAGCCAAGTCATGGACAGGCAAGAGACCCAGTACTTC.

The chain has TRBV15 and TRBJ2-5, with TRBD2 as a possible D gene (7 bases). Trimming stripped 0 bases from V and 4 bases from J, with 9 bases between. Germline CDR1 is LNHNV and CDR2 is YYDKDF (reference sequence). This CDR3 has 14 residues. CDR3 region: CATSRDRGGETQYF. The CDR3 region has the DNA TGTGCCACCAGCAGAGATAGGGGGGGAGAGACCCAGTACTTC.

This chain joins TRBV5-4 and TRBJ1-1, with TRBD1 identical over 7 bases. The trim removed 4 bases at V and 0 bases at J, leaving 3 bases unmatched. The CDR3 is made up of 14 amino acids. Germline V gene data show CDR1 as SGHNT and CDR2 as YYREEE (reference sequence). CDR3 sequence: CASSRGQVNTEAFF. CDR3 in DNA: TGTGCCAGCAGCCGCGGACAGGTGAACACTGAAGCTTTCTTT.

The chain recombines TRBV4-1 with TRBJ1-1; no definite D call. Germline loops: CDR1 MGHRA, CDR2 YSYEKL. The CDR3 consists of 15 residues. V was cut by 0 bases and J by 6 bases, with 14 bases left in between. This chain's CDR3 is CASSQDPNGGAEAFF. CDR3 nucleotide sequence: TGCGCCAGCAGCCAAGACCCAAACGGTGGGGCTGAAGCTTTCTTT.

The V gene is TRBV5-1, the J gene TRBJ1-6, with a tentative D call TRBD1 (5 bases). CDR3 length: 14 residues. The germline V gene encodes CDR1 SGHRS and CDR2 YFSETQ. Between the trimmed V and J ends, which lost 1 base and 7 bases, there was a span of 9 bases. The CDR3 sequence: CASSLQGLNSPLHF. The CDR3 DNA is TGCGCCAGCAGCTTGCAGGGCCTCAATTCACCCCTCCACTTT.

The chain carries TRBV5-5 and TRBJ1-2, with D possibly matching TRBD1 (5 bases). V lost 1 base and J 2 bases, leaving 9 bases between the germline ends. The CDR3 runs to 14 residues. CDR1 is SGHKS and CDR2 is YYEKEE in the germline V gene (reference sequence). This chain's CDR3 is CASSLSQGNYGYTF. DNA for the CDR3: TGTGCCAGCAGCTTGAGCCAGGGAAACTATGGCTACACCTTC. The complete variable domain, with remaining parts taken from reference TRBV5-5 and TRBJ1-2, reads DAGVTQSPTHLIKTRGQQVTLRCSPISGHKSVSWYQQVLGQGPQFIFQYYEKEERGRGNFPDRFSARQFPNYSSELNVNALLLGDSALYLCASSLSQGNYGYTFGSGTRLTVV.

As DNA, the CDR3 is TGTGCCACCTTAGACTCAGGGGCATGGACTGAAGCTTTCTTT. It translates to CATLDSGAWTEAFF. The rearrangement links TRBV19 to TRBJ1-1, with a tentative D call TRBD1 (6 bases). The V gene lost 10 bases and the J gene lost 5 bases, with 20 bases spanning the gap. CDR3 length: 14 amino acids. Germline-derived CDR1 and CDR2 are LNHDA and SQIVND (reference sequence).

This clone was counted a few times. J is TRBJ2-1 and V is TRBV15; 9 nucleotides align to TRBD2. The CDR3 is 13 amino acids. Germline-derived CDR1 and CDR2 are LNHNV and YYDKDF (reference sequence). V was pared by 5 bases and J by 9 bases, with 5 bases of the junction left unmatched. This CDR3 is CATSGGGGFEQFF. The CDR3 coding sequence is TGTGCCACCAGCGGCGGGGGGGGGTTTGAGCAGTTCTTC.

The CDR3 sequence is CASSTPADNSGNTIYF. CDR3 DNA: TGTGCCAGCAGCACTCCGGCAGACAACTCTGGAAACACCATATATTTT. The rearrangement links TRBV7-6 to TRBJ1-3, with D unresolved. Trimming shortened V by 5 bases and J by 0 bases, and 14 bases separated the two germline ends. The CDR3 loop spans 16 amino acids. Germline-derived CDR1 and CDR2 are SGHVS and FNYEAQ.

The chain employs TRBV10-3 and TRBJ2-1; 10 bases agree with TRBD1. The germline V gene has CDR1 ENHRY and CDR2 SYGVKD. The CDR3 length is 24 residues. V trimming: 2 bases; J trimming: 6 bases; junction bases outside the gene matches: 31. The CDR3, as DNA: TGTGCCATCAGTGAGACTCATGGTCGTGGGTCGGGACAGGGGTTTCTGGGGTTGGGCAATGAGCAGTTCTTC. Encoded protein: CAISETHGRGSGQGFLGLGNEQFF.

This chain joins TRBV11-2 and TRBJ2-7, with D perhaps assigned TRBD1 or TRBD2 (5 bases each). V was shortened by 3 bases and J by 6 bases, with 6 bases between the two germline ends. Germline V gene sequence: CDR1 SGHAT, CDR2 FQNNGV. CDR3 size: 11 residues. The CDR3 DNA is TGTGCCAGCAGCTTGGGGGTCGAGCAGTACTTC. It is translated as CASSLGVEQYF. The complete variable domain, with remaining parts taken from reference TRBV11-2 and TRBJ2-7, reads EAGVAQSPRYKIIEKRQSVAFWCNPISGHATLYWYQQILGQGPKLLIQFQNNGVVDDSQLPKDRFSAERLKGVDSTLKIQPAKLEDSAVYLCASSLGVEQYFGPGTRLTVT.

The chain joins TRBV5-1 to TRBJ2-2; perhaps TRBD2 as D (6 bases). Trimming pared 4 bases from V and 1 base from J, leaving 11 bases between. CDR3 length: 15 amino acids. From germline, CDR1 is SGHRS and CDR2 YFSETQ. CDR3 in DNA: TGCGCCAGCAGCCCAATAGCGGAGAACACCGGGGAGCTGTTTTTT. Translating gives CASSPIAENTGELFF.

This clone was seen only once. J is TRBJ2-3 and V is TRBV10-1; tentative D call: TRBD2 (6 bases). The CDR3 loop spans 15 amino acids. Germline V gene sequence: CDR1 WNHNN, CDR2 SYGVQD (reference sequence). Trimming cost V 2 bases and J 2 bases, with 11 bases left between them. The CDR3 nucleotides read TGCGCCAGCAGTGAGCGGGGGTCGGTCACAGATACGCAGTATTTT. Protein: CASSERGSVTDTQYF.

CDR3 protein: CASTPRGGRGTEAFF. The CDR3 DNA follows: TGTGCCAGCACCCCTCGCGGGGGGCGTGGGACTGAAGCTTTCTTT. This sequence joins TRBV27 and TRBJ1-1; tentatively, D is TRBD1 (6 bases). The CDR3 extends over 15 amino acids. The V gene's germline CDR1 is MNHEY and CDR2 SMNVEV (reference sequence). The germline V and J ends were trimmed by 7 bases and 5 bases, with 20 bases remaining between them.

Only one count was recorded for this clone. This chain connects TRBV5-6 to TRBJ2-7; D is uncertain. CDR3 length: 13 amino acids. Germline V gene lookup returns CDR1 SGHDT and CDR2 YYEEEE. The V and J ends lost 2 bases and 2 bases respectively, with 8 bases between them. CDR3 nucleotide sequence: TGTGCCAGCAGCTTACGGCTAGCCTACGAGCAGTACTTC. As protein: CASSLRLAYEQYF.

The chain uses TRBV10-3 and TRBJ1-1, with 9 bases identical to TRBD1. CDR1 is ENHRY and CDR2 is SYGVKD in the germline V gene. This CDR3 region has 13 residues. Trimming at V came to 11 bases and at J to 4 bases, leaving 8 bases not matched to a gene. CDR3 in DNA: TGTGCCTCTAGGGACAGGGAAGGCACTGAAGCTTTCTTT. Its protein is CASRDREGTEAFF.